This TCR beta chain was captured in a study of T cells after posttransplantation cyclophosphamide (TCRdb year 2016). Regarding the study in general: The study tracked T cell repertoire reconstitution by TRB sequencing after myeloablative bone marrow transplantation using posttransplantation cyclophosphamide as GVHD prophylaxis. TRB sequencing was performed on blood from all 34 PTCy patients with 1-year posttransplant specimens. In 3 patients, TRB sequencing was also performed on up to roughly 3 more blood samples taken 2 to 5.2 years after transplant, and in several patients, pretransplant blood was also TRB-sequenced. Public TRB sequences were checked against a database of over 3,500 sequences associated with responses to pathogens, tumor antigens, self-antigens and alloantigens. Samples from 30 to 35 PTCy-treated patients, along with samples from some 16 of their related bone marrow donors, underwent antigen receptor sequencing. TRA and TRB clonality were tightly correlated in several samples, so subsequent TCR analyses focused on TRB only.

The control cohort was 11 patients given myeloablative marrow transplants with methotrexate plus a calcineurin inhibitor, sampled 1 year after transplant. Peripheral blood and bone marrow mononuclear cells were isolated by Ficoll-Hypaque density centrifugation and were cryopreserved. With regard to this clone: Its antigen remains unidentified. Qualities for individual bases were not recorded, and no much larger clone is one base off.

The paper's findings and limits, for the study overall: The TRB repertoires of T cells infiltrating skin or the GI tract showed only limited overlap with the TRB repertoires found in blood. At 1-2 months, donor-recipient similarity was low but rose over the first year, and the later blood repertoires were often dominated by donor CD8+ memory clones. Across 45 patients, recipient CMV seropositivity and CMV reactivation were highly associated with TRB clonality; PTCy diversity was similar to CNI/methotrexate controls.

TRB sequencing was run on genomic DNA with either the immunoSEQ assay at survey resolution or the hsTCRB kit. Per the authors' processing: The immunoSEQ software handled initial read processing, and the LymphoSeq R package was used for repertoire analyses. Clonality was calculated as 1 minus normalized Shannon entropy, and the Gini coefficient was also calculated for each TRB dataset. To infer phenotypes in unsorted samples, TRB sequences from sorted subsets of the recipient or donor were mapped onto the unsorted samples of the same recipient. The immuneACCESS repertoire file appears here via TCRdb, limited to in-frame rearrangements. These files lack a portion of the clones; in checked studies, under half of the deficit traces to unresolved V genes, and the cause of the others is not known. V and J calls plus clone size are reproduced from that table; the DNA served to infer D and trimming. The sample table holds 3,500 to 5,500 clones, of which roughly 87% were seen once. Approximately 24% of the sample lies in the top ten.

Looking up the germline V gene yields CDR1 ENHRY and CDR2 SYGVKD. V is pruned by 7 bases and J by 4 bases, leaving 6 bases of the junction without a gene match. From its cysteine to its phenylalanine, the CDR3 spans 15 amino acids. Kept here is only the CDR3 DNA, which spans 45 bases and is read in frame from base 1. This clonotype was sampled from a male patient aged 40 to 50 who received an allogeneic stem cell transplant from an unrelated donor, was CMV-positive, and had chronic GVHD only. Following a transplant, a fraction of the T cells may be traceable to the graft donor. The sequence is built from TRBV10-3 and TRBJ2-3; TRBD2 lines up with 12 middle nucleotides. The starting material was PBMCs, obtained after an allogeneic stem cell transplant with a calcineurin inhibitor and methotrexate. The DNA sequence is TGTGCCATCAATCGACTAGCGGGAGTTGCAGATACGCAGTATTTT. Its protein is CAINRLAGVADTQYF.